The clone carrying this T cell receptor (beta chain) has just one count. Its antigen is still unknown. These data belong to a study of T cell responses to AZD1222 COVID-19 vaccine. Sequenced by immunoSEQ multiplex PCR; TCRdb stores in-frame clones only, minus some. Found here are under 150,000 clones, around nine tenths of them singletons; the top ten hold about 3%. Study-wide results and caveats: Donors, mostly white British, included more females; clonal diversity was possibly underestimated. Researchers report vaccine-associated CD4 TCRs spanning spike, with dominance at 160-218 and 743-854. Once two AZD1222 doses were given, Spike-specific TCR breadth and depth went up. At study baseline, merely more than 5 AZD1222 recipients were seropositive.

The ends were cut back, 5 bases at V and 4 bases at J, with 15 bases in the middle. CDR1 and CDR2 from the germline V gene are SGHTA and FQGTGA. The CDR3 runs 15 residues. Sequences were derived from peripheral blood, sampled on day 0 of MenACWY control vaccination. The TCR sequence derives from an adult in good health. The chain combines TRBV7-3 with TRBJ1-3; no firm D call. This CDR3 reads CASSLRTEPGNTIYF. The CDR3 DNA reads as TGTGCCAGCAGCCTCCGGACGGAGCCCGGAAACACCATATATTTT.